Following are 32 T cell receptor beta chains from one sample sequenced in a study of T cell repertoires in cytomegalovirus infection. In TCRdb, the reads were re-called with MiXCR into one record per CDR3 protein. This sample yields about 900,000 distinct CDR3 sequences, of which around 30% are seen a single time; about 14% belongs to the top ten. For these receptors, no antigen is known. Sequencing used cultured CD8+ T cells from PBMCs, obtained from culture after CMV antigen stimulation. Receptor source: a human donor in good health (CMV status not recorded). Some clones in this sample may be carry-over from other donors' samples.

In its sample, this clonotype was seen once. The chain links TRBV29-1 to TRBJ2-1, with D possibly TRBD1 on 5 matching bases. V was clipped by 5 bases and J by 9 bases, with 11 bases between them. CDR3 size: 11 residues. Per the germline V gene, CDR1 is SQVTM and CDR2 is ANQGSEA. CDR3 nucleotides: TGCAGCGTTCCACAGGAGACTGAGCAGTTCTTC. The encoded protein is CSVPQETEQFF.

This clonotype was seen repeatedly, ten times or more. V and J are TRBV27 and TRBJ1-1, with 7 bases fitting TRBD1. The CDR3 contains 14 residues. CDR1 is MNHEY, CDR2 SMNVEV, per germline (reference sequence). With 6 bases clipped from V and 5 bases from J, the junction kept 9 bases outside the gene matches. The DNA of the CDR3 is TGTGCCAGCAGCTTAAGGGGGCGGGGAACTGAAGCTTTCTTT. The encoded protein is CASSLRGRGTEAFF.

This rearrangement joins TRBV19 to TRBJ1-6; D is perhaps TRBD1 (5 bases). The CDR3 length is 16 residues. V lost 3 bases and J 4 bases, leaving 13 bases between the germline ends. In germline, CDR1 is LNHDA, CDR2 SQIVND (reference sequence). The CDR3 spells CASSITGGLYNSPLHF. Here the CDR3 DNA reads TGTGCCAGTAGTATTACGGGGGGACTATATAATTCACCCCTCCACTTT.

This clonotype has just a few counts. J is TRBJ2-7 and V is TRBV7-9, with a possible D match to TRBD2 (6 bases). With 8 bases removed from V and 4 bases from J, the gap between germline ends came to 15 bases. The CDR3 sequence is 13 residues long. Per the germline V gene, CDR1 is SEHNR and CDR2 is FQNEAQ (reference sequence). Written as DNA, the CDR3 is TGTGCCAGCGGGGGGTCAAGGGGTTACGAGCAGTACGTC. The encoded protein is CASGGSRGYEQYV.

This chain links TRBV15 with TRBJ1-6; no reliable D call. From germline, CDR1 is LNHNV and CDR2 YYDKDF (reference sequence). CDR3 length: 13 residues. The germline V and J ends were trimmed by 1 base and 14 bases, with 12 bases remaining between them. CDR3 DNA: TGTGCCACCAGCAGAGGAGGAATCCGCACCCTCCACTTT. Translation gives CATSRGGIRTLHF.

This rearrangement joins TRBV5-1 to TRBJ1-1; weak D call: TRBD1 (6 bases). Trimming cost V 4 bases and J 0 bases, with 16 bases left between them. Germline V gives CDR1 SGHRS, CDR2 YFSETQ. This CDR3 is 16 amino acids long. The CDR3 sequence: CASSTTGTDMNTEAFF. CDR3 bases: TGCGCCAGCAGCACTACAGGGACGGACATGAACACTGAAGCTTTCTTT.

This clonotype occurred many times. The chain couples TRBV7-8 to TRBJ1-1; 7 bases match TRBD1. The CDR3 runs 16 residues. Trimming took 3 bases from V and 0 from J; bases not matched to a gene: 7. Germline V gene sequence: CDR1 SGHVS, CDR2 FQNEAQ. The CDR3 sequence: CASSFWDSDMNTEAFF. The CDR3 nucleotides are TGTGCCAGCAGCTTTTGGGACAGCGACATGAACACTGAAGCTTTCTTT.

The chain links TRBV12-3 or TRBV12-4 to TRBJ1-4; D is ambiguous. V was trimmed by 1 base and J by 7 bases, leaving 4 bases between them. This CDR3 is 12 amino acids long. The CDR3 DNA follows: TGTGCCAGCAGTTTAGGTCCTGAAAAACTGTTTTTT. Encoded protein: CASSLGPEKLFF.

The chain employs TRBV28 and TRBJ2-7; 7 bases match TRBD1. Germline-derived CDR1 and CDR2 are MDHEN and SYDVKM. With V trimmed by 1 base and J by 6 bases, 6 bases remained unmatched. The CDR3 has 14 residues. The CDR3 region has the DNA TGTGCCAGCAGTTTATACCGGGACAGATCCGAGCAGTACGTC. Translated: CASSLYRDRSEQYV.

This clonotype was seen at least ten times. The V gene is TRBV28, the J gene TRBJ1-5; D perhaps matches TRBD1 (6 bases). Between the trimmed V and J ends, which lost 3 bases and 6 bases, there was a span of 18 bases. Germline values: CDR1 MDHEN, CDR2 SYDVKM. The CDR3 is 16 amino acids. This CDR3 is CASSFIARGLSQPQHF. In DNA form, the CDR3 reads TGTGCCAGCAGTTTTATAGCTCGGGGGCTGAGTCAGCCCCAGCATTTT.

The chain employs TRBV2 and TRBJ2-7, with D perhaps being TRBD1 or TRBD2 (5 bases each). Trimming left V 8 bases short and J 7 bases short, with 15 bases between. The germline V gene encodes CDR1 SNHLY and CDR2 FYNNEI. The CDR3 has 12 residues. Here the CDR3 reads CASGLFGTEQYV. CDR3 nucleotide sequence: TGTGCCAGCGGTCTATTCGGGACGGAGCAGTACGTC.

The CDR3 reads CASSLISGSNQPQHF. CDR3 in DNA: TGTGCCAGCAGCTTAATATCAGGGTCCAATCAGCCCCAGCATTTT. This chain joins TRBV7-8 and TRBJ1-5, with D possibly matching TRBD1 (5 bases). Trimming stripped 2 bases from V and 3 bases from J, with 11 bases between. This CDR3 comprises 15 residues. Germline assignment: CDR1 SGHVS and CDR2 FQNEAQ.

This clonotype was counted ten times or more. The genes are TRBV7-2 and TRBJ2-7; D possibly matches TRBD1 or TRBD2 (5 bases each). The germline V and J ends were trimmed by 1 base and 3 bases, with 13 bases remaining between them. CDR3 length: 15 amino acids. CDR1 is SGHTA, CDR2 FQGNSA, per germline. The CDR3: CASSLEGDLFYEQYF. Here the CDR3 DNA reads TGTGCCAGCAGCTTAGAAGGGGACCTCTTCTACGAGCAGTACTTC.

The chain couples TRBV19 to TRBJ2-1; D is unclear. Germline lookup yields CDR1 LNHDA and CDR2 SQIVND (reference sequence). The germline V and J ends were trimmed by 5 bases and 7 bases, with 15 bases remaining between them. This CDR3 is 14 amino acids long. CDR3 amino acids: CASSPYTFDNEQFF. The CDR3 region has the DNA TGTGCCAGTAGTCCGTATACCTTTGATAATGAGCAGTTCTTC.

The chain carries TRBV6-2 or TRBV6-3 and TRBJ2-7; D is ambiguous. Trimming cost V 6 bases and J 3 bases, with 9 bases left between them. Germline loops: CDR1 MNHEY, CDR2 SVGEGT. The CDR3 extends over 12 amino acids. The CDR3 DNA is TGTGCCAGCAGCCGCGCAAGCTACGAGCAGTACGTC. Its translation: CASSRASYEQYV.

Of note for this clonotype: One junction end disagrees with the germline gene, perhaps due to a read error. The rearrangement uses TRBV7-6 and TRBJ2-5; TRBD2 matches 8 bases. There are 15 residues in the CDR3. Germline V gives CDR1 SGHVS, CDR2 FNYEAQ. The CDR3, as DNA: TGTGCTAGCAGCATGATTAGCGGGGCGCAAGAGACCCAGTACTTC. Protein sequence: CASSMISGAQETQYF.

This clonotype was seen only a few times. CDR3 region: CASSPGTVHNEQFF. The DNA for the CDR3 is TGTGCCAGCAGTCCCGGGACTGTTCACAATGAGCAGTTCTTC. The V call is TRBV27, the J call TRBJ2-1; D is perhaps TRBD2 (6 bases). The CDR3 covers 14 residues. Germline V gene lookup returns CDR1 MNHEY and CDR2 SMNVEV (reference sequence). Trimming pared 5 bases from V and 5 bases from J, leaving 13 bases between.

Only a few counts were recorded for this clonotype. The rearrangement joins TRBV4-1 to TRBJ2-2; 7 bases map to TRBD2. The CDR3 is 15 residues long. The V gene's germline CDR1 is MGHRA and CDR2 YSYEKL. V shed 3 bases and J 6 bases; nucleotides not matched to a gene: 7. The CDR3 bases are TGCGCCAGCAGCCATGAACTAACTAGCGCCGGGGAGCTGTTTTTT. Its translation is CASSHELTSAGELFF.

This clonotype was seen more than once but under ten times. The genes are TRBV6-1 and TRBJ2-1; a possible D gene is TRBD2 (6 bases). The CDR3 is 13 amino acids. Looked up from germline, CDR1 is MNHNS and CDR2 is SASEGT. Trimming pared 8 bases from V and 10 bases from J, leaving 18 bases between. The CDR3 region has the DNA TGTGCCAGCTGTAGTGATGGTGGGGGGGAGCAGTTCTTC. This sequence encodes CASCSDGGGEQFF.

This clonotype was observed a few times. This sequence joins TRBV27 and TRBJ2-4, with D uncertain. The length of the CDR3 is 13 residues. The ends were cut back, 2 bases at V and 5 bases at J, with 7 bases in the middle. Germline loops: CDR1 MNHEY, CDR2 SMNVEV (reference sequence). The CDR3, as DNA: TGTGCCAGCAGTTTACTGCCCCAAAACATTCAGTACTTC. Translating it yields CASSLLPQNIQYF.

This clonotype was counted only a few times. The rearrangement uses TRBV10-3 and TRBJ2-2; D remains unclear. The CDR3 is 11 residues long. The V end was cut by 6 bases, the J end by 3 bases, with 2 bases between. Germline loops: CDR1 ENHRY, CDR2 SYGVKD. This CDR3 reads CAISDTGELFF. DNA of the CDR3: TGTGCCATCAGCGACACCGGGGAGCTGTTTTTT.

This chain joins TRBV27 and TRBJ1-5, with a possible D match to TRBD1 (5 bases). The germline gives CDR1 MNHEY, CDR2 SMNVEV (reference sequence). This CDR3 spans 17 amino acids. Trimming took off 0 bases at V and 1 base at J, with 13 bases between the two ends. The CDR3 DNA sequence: TGTGCCAGCAGTTTATCGAGGCGGGGCCCGAGCAATCAGCCCCAGCATTTT. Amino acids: CASSLSRRGPSNQPQHF.

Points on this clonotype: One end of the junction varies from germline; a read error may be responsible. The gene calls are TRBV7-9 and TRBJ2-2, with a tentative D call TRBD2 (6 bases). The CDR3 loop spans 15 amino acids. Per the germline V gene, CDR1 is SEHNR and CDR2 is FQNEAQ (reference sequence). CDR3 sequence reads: CTSSLMRDGTGELFF. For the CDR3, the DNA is TGTACCAGCAGCCTAATGCGGGATGGCACCGGGGAGCTGTTTTTT.

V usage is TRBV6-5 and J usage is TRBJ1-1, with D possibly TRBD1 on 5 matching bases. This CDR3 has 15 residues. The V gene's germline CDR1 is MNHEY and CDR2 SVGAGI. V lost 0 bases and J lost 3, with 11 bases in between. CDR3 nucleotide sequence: TGTGCCAGCAGTTACTCGTTGGGGGGGGACACTGAAGCTTTCTTT. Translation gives CASSYSLGGDTEAFF.

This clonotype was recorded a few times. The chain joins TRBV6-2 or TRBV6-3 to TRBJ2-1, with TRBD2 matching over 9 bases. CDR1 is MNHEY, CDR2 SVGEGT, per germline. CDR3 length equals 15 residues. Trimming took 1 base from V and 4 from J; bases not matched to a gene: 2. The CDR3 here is CASSYWRGGYNEQFF. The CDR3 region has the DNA TGTGCCAGCAGTTACTGGCGGGGGGGTTACAATGAGCAGTTCTTC.

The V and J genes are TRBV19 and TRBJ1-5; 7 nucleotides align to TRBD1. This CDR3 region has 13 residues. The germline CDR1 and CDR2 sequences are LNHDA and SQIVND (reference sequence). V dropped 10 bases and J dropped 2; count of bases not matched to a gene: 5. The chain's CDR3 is CATRQGGNQPQHF. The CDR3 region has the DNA TGTGCCACAAGACAGGGAGGCAATCAGCCCCAGCATTTT.

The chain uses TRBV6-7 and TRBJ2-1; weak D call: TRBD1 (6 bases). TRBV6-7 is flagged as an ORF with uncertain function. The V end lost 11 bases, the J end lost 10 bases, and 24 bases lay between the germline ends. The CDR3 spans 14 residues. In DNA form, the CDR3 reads TGTGCCGGGCTGGACAGCCGCTTGGAAGGGGAGCAGTTCTTC. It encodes CAGLDSRLEGEQFF.

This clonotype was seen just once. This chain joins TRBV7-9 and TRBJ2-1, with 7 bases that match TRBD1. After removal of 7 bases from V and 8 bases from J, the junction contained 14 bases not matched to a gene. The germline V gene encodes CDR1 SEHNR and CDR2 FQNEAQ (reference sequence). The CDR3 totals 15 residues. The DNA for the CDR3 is TGTGCCAGCACCTCTAGTCGGGACAGTAAGTATGAGCAGTTCTTC. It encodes CASTSSRDSKYEQFF.

The CDR3 protein is CASKNTGTGAYNEQFF. The CDR3 DNA reads as TGTGCCAGCAAGAATACCGGGACAGGCGCTTACAATGAGCAGTTCTTC. The J gene is TRBJ2-1, the V gene TRBV12-3 or TRBV12-4; 8 bases line up with TRBD1. CDR3 length: 16 residues. J was trimmed by 4 bases and V by 7 bases; bases with no gene match: 12.

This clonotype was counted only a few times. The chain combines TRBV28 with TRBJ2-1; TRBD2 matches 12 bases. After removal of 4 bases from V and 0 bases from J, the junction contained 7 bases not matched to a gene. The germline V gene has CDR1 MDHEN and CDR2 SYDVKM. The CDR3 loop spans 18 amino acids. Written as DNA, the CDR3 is TGTGCCAGCAGTTACCTAGCGGGGGGGACGCGCTCCTACAATGAGCAGTTCTTC. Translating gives CASSYLAGGTRSYNEQFF. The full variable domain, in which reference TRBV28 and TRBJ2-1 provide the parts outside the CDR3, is DVKVTQSSRYLVKRTGEKVFLECVQDMDHENMFWYRQDPGLGLRLIYFSYDVKMKEKGDIPEGYSVSREKKERFSLILESASTNQTSMYLCASSYLAGGTRSYNEQFFGPGTRLTVL.

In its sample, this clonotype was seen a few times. Here the CDR3 reads CASSLRATMNTEAFF. Here the CDR3 DNA reads TGTGCCAGCAGCTTACGGGCAACCATGAACACTGAAGCTTTCTTT. This chain connects TRBV7-6 to TRBJ1-1; D remains ambiguous. The CDR3 runs to 15 residues. Per the germline V gene, CDR1 is SGHVS and CDR2 is FNYEAQ. Trimming shortened V by 2 bases and J by 0 bases, and 10 bases separated the two germline ends.

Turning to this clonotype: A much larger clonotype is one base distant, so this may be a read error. The CDR3 sequence is CVSSYVSSYNEQFF. The DNA for the CDR3 is TGTGTCAGCAGTTACGTTAGCTCCTACAATGAGCAGTTCTTC. The chain uses TRBV6-2 or TRBV6-3 and TRBJ2-1, with no clear D. Germline CDR1 is MNHEY and CDR2 is SVGEGT. The CDR3 has 14 amino acids.